This T cell receptor beta chain comes out of a study of T cells in Graves' hyperthyroidism and ophthalmopathy. About the study: Initial diagnosis, before any treatment, was when peripheral blood was collected.

Patients were excluded for uncontrolled infection, other autoimmune disease, pregnancy or lactation. It was RNA transcripts that yielded the amplified TCR beta CDR3 regions. The HTBI primer set drove a first-round RT-PCR of the TCR CDR3. TCRdb reprocessed the multiplex PCR reads via MiXCR and lists one record per CDR3 protein. This sample has some 760,000 distinct CDR3 sequences, with 11% to 15% found just once. CDR1 and CDR2 from the germline V gene are PRHDT and FYEKMQ (reference sequence). The CDR3 sequence is 15 residues long. V shed 7 bases, J shed 7 bases, and the junction held 7 bases outside the gene matches. Study outcomes and limitations: Stable hyperthyroidism and ophthalmopathy were separated using 13 V-J signatures.

This clonotype was counted at least ten times. Antigen specificity is unknown. Material: blood. J is TRBJ2-1 and V is TRBV13; 13 bases fit TRBD2. This receptor was taken from a woman aged 18-29 years with Graves' hyperthyroidism. The CDR3 protein is CASNERTSGSNEQFF. The DNA of the CDR3 is TGTGCCAGCAACGAAAGGACTAGCGGGAGTAATGAGCAGTTCTTC.